The rows below give T cell receptor beta chains drawn from one sample of a study of blood T cell repertoires in COVID-19. Here immunoSEQ multiplex PCR was the method, and the copy in TCRdb shows in-frame clones only, minus some. The table lists 400,000 to 500,000 clones, more than 70% of them singletons, with 1.4% to 1.5% in the top ten. Material for sequencing was PBMCs or T cells enriched from blood (not recorded which). The receptors originated from a woman under 30 who had been exposed to COVID-19. Each CDR3 is given with its conserved first and last residue. The order of the fields is CDR3 DNA, CDR3 protein, V gene, clone size, J gene, D gene. The D gene is left open where the match is weak. The size field is filled for only some rows; it gives once, few, many or a size class.

TGTGCCAGCAGCTTAGCGACTAGCGGACCCTACGAGCAGTACTTC CASSLATSGPYEQYF TRBV7-2 many TRBJ2-7 TRBD2
TGTGCCAGCAGCTCACAGGGAGTTACTGAAGCTTTCTTT CASSSQGVTEAFF TRBV3-1/TRBV3-2 . TRBJ1-1 .
TGCGCCAGCAGCCTCTATTTGTACACTGAAGCTTTCTTT CASSLYLYTEAFF TRBV4-1 . TRBJ1-1 .
TGCAGTGCTAGTGGCCTCTCGACTAGCGGGACATCCAATGAGCAGTTCTTC CSASGLSTSGTSNEQFF TRBV20-1 . TRBJ2-1 TRBD2
TGTGCCAGCAGTTCCCAGGAGGTTTACGAGCAGTACTTC CASSSQEVYEQYF TRBV28 few TRBJ2-7 .
TGTGCCAGCAGCTTAGGACAGGGGGTAAGAAATGAGCAGTTCTTC CASSLGQGVRNEQFF TRBV11-2 once TRBJ2-1 TRBD1
TGTGCCAGCAGCTTGGCCGGGGATTCACCCCTCCACTTT CASSLAGDSPLHF TRBV5-4 . TRBJ1-6 .
TGTGCCAGCACACCGAACCAAGGACATTCAGCTTTCTTT CASTPNQGHSAFF TRBV12-3/TRBV12-4 . TRBJ1-1 .
TGTGCCAGCAGCTCCACCTACTCCGGGACAGGGAACGAGCAGTACTTC CASSSTYSGTGNEQYF TRBV5-5 . TRBJ2-7 TRBD1
TGTGCCTGGAGTGAAAGGGGTCTTAGGACACCCCTCCACTTT CAWSERGLRTPLHF TRBV30 . TRBJ1-6 .
TGTGCCAGTAGTATTGGCGCCCCGGGACAACCTTATGGCTACACCTTC CASSIGAPGQPYGYTF TRBV19 . TRBJ1-2 .
TGTGCCACCAGTGTAGGGGTACACTATGGCTACACCTTC CATSVGVHYGYTF TRBV24-1 . TRBJ1-2 .
TGTGCCAGCAGCTTAGCGACAACCTATAGCAATCAGCCCCAGCATTTT CASSLATTYSNQPQHF TRBV7-8 . TRBJ1-5 .
TGCGCCAGCAGTTTTCAGCCGGGACAGGGGTTTTCATCTGGGGCCAACGTCCTGACTTTC CASSFQPGQGFSSGANVLTF TRBV5-1 . TRBJ2-6 TRBD1
TGCGCCAGCAGTGAGGGCGGGAGGGCCCTCGGTTACGAGCAGTACTTC CASSEGGRALGYEQYF TRBV10-1 . TRBJ2-7 TRBD2
TGTGCCAGCAGTTCACAGGGGACTGGAAACACCATATATTTT CASSSQGTGNTIYF TRBV6-5 once TRBJ1-3 TRBD1
TGTGCCAGCAGCCCCACGTGGACAGGGAACAATGAGCAGTTCTTC CASSPTWTGNNEQFF TRBV11-2 . TRBJ2-1 TRBD1
TGTGCCAGCAGTGCAGGCAGGGCGGGGTATGGCTACACCTTC CASSAGRAGYGYTF TRBV2 . TRBJ1-2 .
TGCGCCAGCAGTGATTGGGGGGGCTTCACAGATACGCAGTATTTT CASSDWGGFTDTQYF TRBV10-2 . TRBJ2-3 .
TGCAGTGCTAGTATAGCATTACTCAGCTCCTACGAGCAGTACTTC CSASIALLSSYEQYF TRBV20-1 . TRBJ2-7 .
TGTGCCAGCCCAAGACAGACAGTTTATAGCAATCAGCCCCAGCATTTT CASPRQTVYSNQPQHF TRBV2 . TRBJ1-5 .
TGTGCCAGCAGGCTAGCGGGGACAGGCGGCGGCTACGAGCAGTACTTC CASRLAGTGGGYEQYF TRBV5-5 . TRBJ2-7 .